The clone carrying this T cell receptor (beta chain) was detected only once. What it binds is unknown. The data belong to a study of cytomegalovirus exposure and HLA in healthy donors. General observations from the study: Among TCR beta chains, those listed as cytomegalovirus-associated numbered some 170. Later, TCR association rates were found to vary by HLA locus, highest for DRB1 and lowest for HLA-C. An analysis was carried out at a later point. It showed that HLA-associated TCR beta chains were more clonally expanded than equally common non-associated chains. About 90% or about 30% of the time was how often most TCR beta V segments were productive, according to an earlier analysis.

In germline, CDR1 is SQVTM, CDR2 ANQGSEA. Trimming removed 6 bases from V and 2 bases from J; junction bases left unmatched: 4. The CDR3 consists of 13 residues. PCR employed 60 Vbeta and 13 Jbeta primers. Libraries were prepared by immunoSEQ multiplex PCR; TCRdb keeps only in-frame clonotypes and omits some of them. The sample contains 120,000 to 150,000 clones, about 74% of which appear only once. The chain couples TRBV29-1 to TRBJ1-5, with TRBD1 matching 7 bases. The sequence was obtained from a man aged 40-49 years in good health and CMV-seropositive. The sample comprised PBMCs. The CDR3 coding sequence is TGCAGCGTCCTAACAGGGGGCAATCAGCCCCAGCATTTT. Encoded protein: CSVLTGGNQPQHF.